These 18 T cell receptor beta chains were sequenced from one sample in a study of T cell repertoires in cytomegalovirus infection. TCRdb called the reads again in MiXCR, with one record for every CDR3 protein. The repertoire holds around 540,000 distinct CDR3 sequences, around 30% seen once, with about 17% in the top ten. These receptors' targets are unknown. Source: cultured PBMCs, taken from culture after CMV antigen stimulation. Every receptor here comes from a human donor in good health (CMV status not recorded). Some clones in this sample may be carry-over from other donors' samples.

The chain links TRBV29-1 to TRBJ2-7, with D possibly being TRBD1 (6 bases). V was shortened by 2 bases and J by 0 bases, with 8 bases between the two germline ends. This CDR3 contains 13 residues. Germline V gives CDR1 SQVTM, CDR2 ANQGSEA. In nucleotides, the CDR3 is TGCAGCGTTGAAATACAGGGCTCCTACGAGCAGTACGTC. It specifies CSVEIQGSYEQYV.

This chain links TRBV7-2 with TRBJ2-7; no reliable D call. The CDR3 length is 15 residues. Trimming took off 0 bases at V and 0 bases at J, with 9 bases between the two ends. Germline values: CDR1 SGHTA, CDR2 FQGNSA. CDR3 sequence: CASSLAIQSSYEQYF. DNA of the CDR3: TGTGCCAGCAGCTTAGCTATCCAGAGCTCCTACGAGCAGTACTTC. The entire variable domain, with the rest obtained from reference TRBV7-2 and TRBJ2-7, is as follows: GAGVSQSPSNKVTEKGKDVELRCDPISGHTALYWYRQSLGQGLEFLIYFQGNSAPDKSGLPSDRFSAERTGGSVSTLTIQRTQQEDSAVYLCASSLAIQSSYEQYFGPGTRLTVT.

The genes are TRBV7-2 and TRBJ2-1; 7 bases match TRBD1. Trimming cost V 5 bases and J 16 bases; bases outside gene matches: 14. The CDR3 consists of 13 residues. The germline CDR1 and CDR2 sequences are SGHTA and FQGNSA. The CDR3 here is CASSNQQGSLVFF. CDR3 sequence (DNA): TGTGCCAGCAGCAACCAACAGGGGTCTCTAGTCTTCTTC.

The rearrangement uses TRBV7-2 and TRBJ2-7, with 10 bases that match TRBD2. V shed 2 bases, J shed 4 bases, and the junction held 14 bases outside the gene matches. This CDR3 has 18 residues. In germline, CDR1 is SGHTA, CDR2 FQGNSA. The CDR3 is CASSLSPPGTSVWYEQYF. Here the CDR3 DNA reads TGTGCCAGCAGCTTATCCCCTCCTGGGACTAGCGTTTGGTACGAGCAGTACTTC.

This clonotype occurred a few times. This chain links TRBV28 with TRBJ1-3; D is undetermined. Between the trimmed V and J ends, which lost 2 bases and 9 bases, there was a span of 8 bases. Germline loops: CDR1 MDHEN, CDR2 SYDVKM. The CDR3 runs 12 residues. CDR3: CASSLRFGTIYF. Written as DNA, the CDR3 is TGTGCCAGCAGTTTAAGGTTCGGCACCATATATTTT.

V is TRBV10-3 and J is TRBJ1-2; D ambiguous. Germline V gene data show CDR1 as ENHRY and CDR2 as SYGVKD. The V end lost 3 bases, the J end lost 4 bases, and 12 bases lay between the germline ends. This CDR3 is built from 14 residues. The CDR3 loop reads CAISDGGVSYGYTF. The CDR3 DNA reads TGTGCCATCAGTGACGGCGGGGTGAGCTATGGCTACACCTTC.

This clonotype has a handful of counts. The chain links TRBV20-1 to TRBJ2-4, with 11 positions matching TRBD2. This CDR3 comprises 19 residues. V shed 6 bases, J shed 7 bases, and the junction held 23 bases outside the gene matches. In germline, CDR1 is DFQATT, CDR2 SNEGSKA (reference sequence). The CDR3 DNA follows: TGCAGTGCCCCCGGCCCGCTACTAGCGGGAGAGGGCGACCCCAACATTCAGTACTTC. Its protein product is CSAPGPLLAGEGDPNIQYF.

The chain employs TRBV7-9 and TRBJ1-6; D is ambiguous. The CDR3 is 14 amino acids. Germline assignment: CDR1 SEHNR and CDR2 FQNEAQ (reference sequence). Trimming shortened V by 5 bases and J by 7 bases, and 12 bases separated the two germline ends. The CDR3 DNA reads TGTGCCAGCAGCCCGGAACTTCCCAATTCACCCCTCCACTTT. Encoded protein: CASSPELPNSPLHF.

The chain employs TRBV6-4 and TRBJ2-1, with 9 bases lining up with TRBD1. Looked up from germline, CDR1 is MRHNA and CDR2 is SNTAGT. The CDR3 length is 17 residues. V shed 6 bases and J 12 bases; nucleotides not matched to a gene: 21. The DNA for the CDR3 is TGTGCCAGCAGAAAGAAAACCGGGACAGGGCACCCAATGCGGCAGTTCTTC. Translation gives CASRKKTGTGHPMRQFF.

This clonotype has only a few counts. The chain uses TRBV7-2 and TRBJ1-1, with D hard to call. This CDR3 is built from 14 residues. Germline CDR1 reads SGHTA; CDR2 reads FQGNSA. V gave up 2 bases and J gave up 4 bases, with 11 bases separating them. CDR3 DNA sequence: TGTGCCAGCAGCTTATTCGGCGCACGCACTGAAGCTTTCTTT. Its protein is CASSLFGARTEAFF.

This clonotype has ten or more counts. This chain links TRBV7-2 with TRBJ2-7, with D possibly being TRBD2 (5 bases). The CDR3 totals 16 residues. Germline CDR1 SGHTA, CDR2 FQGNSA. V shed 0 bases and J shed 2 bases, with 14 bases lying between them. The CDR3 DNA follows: TGTGCCAGCAGCTTAGCGGGAGCGAGCGATACCTACGAGCAGTACTTC. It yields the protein CASSLAGASDTYEQYF.

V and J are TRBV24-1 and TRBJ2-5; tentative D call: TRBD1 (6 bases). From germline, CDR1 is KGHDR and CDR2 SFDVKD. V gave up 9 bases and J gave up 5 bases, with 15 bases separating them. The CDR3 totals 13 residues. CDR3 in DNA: TGTGCCACCGGACAGTCCGAAGGGGAGACCCAGTACTTC. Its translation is CATGQSEGETQYF.

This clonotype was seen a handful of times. The CDR3 reads CASSLTPPGYIVPQHF. The CDR3 DNA is TGTGCCAGCAGTCTTACGCCCCCGGGCTACATAGTGCCCCAGCATTTT. The V call is TRBV12-3 or TRBV12-4, the J call TRBJ1-5; D remains ambiguous. The CDR3 is made up of 16 amino acids. With 5 bases removed from V and 9 bases from J, the gap between germline ends came to 23 bases.

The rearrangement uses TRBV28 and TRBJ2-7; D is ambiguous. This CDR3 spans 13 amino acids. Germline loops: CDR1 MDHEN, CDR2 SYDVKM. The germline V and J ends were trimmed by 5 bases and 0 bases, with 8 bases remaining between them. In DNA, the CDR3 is TGTGCCAGCAGTCTCCAAAGCTCCTACGAGCAGTACGTC. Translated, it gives CASSLQSSYEQYV.

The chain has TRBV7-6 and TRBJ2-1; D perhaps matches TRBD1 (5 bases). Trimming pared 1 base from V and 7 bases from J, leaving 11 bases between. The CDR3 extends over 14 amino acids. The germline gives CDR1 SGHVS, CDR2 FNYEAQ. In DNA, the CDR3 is TGTGCCAGCAGCTTAGGGGGCTTAGGTAATGAGCAGTTCTTC. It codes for CASSLGGLGNEQFF.

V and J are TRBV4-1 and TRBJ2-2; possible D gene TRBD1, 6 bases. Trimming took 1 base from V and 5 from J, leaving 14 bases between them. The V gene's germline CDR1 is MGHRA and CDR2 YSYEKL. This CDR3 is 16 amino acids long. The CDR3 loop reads CASSQVWTDQTGELFF. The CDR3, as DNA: TGCGCCAGCAGCCAAGTCTGGACAGACCAAACCGGGGAGCTGTTTTTT.

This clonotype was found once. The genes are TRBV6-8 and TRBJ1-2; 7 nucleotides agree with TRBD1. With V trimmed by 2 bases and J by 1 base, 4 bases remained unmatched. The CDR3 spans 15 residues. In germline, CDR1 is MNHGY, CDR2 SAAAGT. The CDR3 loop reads CASSYGDSDNYGYTF. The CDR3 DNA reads TGTGCCAGCAGTTACGGGGACAGTGATAACTATGGCTACACCTTC.

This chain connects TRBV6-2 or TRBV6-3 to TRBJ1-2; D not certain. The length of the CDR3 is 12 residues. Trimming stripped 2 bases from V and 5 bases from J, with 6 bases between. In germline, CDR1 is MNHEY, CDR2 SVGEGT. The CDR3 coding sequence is TGTGCCAGCAGTTACGGGGAATATGGCTACACCTTC. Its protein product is CASSYGEYGYTF.